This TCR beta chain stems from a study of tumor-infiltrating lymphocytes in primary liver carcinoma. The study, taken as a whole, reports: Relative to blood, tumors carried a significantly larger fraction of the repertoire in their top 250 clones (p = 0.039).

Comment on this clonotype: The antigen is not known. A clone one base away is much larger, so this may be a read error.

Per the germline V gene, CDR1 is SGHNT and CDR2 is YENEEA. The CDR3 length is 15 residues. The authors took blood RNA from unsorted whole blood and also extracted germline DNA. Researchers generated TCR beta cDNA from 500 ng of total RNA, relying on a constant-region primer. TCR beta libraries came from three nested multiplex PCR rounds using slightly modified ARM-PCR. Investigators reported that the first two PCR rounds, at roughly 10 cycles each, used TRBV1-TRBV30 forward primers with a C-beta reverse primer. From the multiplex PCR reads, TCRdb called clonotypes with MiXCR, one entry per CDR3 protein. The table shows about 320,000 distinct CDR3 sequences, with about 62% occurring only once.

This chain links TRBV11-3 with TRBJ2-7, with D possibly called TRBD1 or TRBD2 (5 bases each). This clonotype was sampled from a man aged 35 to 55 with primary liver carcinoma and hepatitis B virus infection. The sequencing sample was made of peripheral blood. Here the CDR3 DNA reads TGTGCCAGCAGCCCGGGACCTCTAGGCCCCTACGAGCATTACTTC. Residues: CASSPGPLGPYEHYF.